A single sample is the source of the 32 T cell receptor beta chains below, sequenced in a study of cytomegalovirus exposure and HLA in healthy donors. TCRdb's table, derived via immunoSEQ multiplex PCR, lists solely in-frame clones and lacks some. The sample holds 95,000 to 150,000 clones; around 94% are singletons and the top ten take 1% to 1.5%. The source material was PBMCs. These receptors all come from a woman under 30 in good health and CMV-seronegative.

The chain uses TRBV2 and TRBJ2-7; 7 nucleotides agree with TRBD2. V lost 3 bases, J lost 1 base, and 3 bases stayed unmatched. Per germline, CDR1 SNHLY and CDR2 FYNNEI. This CDR3 comprises 14 residues. The CDR3 DNA sequence: TGTGCCAGCAGTGACCGGGAGGTTTCCTACGAGCAGTACTTC. It codes for CASSDREVSYEQYF. Using reference TRBV2 and TRBJ2-7 for the parts outside the CDR3, the full variable domain is EPEVTQTPSHQVTQMGQEVILRCVPISNHLYFYWYRQILGQKVEFLVSFYNNEISEKSEIFDDQFSVERPDGSNFTLKIRSTKLEDSAMYFCASSDREVSYEQYFGPGTRLTVT.

Points on this clone: This sample also contains other DNA sequences that code for the same CDR3. The chain carries TRBV5-4 and TRBJ1-1; 7 bases agree with TRBD1. Germline trimming cut 2 bases from V and 0 bases from J; bases unmatched to any gene: 1. The CDR3 runs 14 residues. Germline-derived CDR1 and CDR2 are SGHNT and YYREEE (reference sequence). In DNA form, the CDR3 reads TGTGCCAGCAGCTTACAGGGGATGAACACTGAAGCTTTCTTT. It translates to CASSLQGMNTEAFF. The full variable domain, completed using reference TRBV5-4 and TRBJ1-1, is ETGVTQSPTHLIKTRGQQVTLRCSSQSGHNTVSWYQQALGQGPQFIFQYYREEENGRGNFPPRFSGLQFPNYSSELNVNALELDDSALYLCASSLQGMNTEAFFGQGTRLTVV.

The chain uses TRBV5-1 and TRBJ1-3, with a possible D match to TRBD1 (5 bases). The CDR3 length is 16 residues. V was pared by 1 base and J by 0 bases, with 11 bases between. Germline-derived CDR1 and CDR2 are SGHRS and YFSETQ. The CDR3 DNA is TGCGCCAGCAGCTTGAAAGGGGCCTCCTCTGGAAACACCATATATTTT. It yields the protein CASSLKGASSGNTIYF.

This chain joins TRBV5-1 and TRBJ2-1, with TRBD2 identical over 16 bases. Per germline, CDR1 SGHRS and CDR2 YFSETQ. Unmatched junction bases numbered 8, after V lost 0 bases and J lost 8 bases. This CDR3 has 18 amino acids. The CDR3 spells CASSLGGTSGRASDEQFF. The DNA for the CDR3 is TGCGCCAGCAGCTTGGGGGGGACTAGCGGGAGGGCCTCGGATGAGCAGTTCTTC.

This chain connects TRBV5-1 to TRBJ2-1; 8 bases match TRBD2. CDR3 length: 16 amino acids. Per germline, CDR1 SGHRS and CDR2 YFSETQ. V dropped 0 bases and J dropped 4; count of bases not matched to a gene: 6. CDR3 amino acids: CASSLVAGGFYNEQFF. CDR3 DNA: TGCGCCAGCAGCTTGGTGGCGGGGGGCTTTTACAATGAGCAGTTCTTC. The full variable domain, with the rest looked up from reference TRBV5-1 and TRBJ2-1, is KAGVTQTPRYLIKTRGQQVTLSCSPISGHRSVSWYQQTPGQGLQFLFEYFSETQRNKGNFPGRFSGRQFSNSRSEMNVSTLELGDSALYLCASSLVAGGFYNEQFFGPGTRLTVL.

The chain joins TRBV19 to TRBJ1-5; 10 nucleotides match TRBD1. Losses at the gene ends were 3 bases for V and 6 bases for J; bases not matched to a gene: 20. In germline, CDR1 is LNHDA, CDR2 SQIVND (reference sequence). The CDR3 loop spans 20 amino acids. Written as DNA, the CDR3 is TGTGCCAGTAGTATTAGGGGCGACGGGACAGGGGATTATGGTAGTCAGCCCCAGCATTTT. Its translation: CASSIRGDGTGDYGSQPQHF.

This sequence joins TRBV19 and TRBJ1-1, with D hard to call. Germline CDR1 and CDR2: LNHDA and SQIVND (reference sequence). The CDR3 contains 13 residues. The V end was cut by 8 bases, the J end by 3 bases, with 13 bases between. DNA for the CDR3: TGTGCCAGTCTAGATCGGCCCCACACTGAAGCTTTCTTT. The encoded protein is CASLDRPHTEAFF.

V is TRBV7-2 and J is TRBJ1-2; maybe TRBD1 (6 bases). CDR3 length: 15 residues. From germline, CDR1 is SGHTA and CDR2 FQGNSA. The V end was cut by 2 bases, the J end by 7 bases, with 17 bases between. CDR3 nucleotide sequence: TGTGCCAGCAGCTTATATTCTGGGACAACTGGTGGCTACACCTTC. Amino acids: CASSLYSGTTGGYTF.

The V gene is TRBV10-1, the J gene TRBJ2-5; a weak D match, TRBD1 (5 bases). The CDR3 has 14 amino acids. The germline gives CDR1 WNHNN, CDR2 SYGVQD (reference sequence). V was trimmed by 8 bases and J by 7 bases, leaving 20 bases between them. Written as DNA, the CDR3 is TGCGCCAGCCTAAAAGGAACTCCCCAGGGGACCCAGTACTTC. Its protein is CASLKGTPQGTQYF.

The rearrangement links TRBV20-1 to TRBJ1-4, with D possibly being TRBD1 (5 bases). This CDR3 is built from 10 residues. CDR1 and CDR2 from the germline V gene are DFQATT and SNEGSKA (reference sequence). V was trimmed by 8 bases and J by 15 bases, leaving 16 bases between them. Here the CDR3 reads CSFGGGKMFF. For the CDR3, the DNA is TGCAGTTTCGGGGGGGGTAAAATGTTTTTT.

V gene TRBV10-3 combines with J gene TRBJ1-2; D not certain. The CDR3 sequence is 13 residues long. The V end was cut by 2 bases, the J end by 4 bases, with 8 bases between. CDR1 ENHRY and CDR2 SYGVKD come from the germline V gene. CDR3 residues: CAISEGKTYGYTF. Here the CDR3 DNA reads TGTGCCATCAGTGAGGGCAAAACCTATGGCTACACCTTC.

The V call is TRBV7-3, the J call TRBJ2-1; 9 bases fit TRBD1. Germline V gene data show CDR1 as SGHTA and CDR2 as FQGTGA. Trimming took 0 bases from V and 2 from J; bases not matched to a gene: 2. The CDR3 is 16 residues long. The CDR3 sequence is CASSLTGTGTYNEQFF. The CDR3 DNA reads as TGTGCCAGCAGCTTAACCGGGACAGGGACCTACAATGAGCAGTTCTTC.

The rearrangement uses TRBV7-9 and TRBJ1-2; TRBD1 is a possible D gene (6 bases). Between the trimmed V and J ends, which lost 5 bases and 8 bases, there was a span of 18 bases. Germline V gene data show CDR1 as SEHNR and CDR2 as FQNEAQ (reference sequence). The CDR3 spans 14 residues. The CDR3, as DNA: TGTGCCAGCAGCCAACCACAGGGTACTCTCGGCTACACCTTC. This gives the protein CASSQPQGTLGYTF.

This clone was observed a handful of times. The CDR3 sequence is CASSAWRFNNEQFF. The DNA for the CDR3 is TGTGCCAGCAGTGCTTGGAGATTTAACAATGAGCAGTTCTTC. The gene calls are TRBV25-1 and TRBJ2-1; D is unclear. The germline V and J ends were trimmed by 4 bases and 5 bases, with 12 bases remaining between them. Germline assignment: CDR1 MGHDK and CDR2 SYGVNS. This CDR3 region has 14 residues.

J is TRBJ1-5 and V is TRBV28, with 7 bases that match TRBD1. The CDR3 is 14 residues long. J gave up 6 bases and V 6 bases, and 8 bases lay outside the gene matches. In germline, CDR1 is MDHEN, CDR2 SYDVKM. The chain's CDR3 is CASSKTGSFQPQHF. In nucleotides, the CDR3 is TGTGCCAGCAGCAAGACAGGGAGTTTTCAGCCCCAGCATTTT.

The chain has TRBV11-2 and TRBJ2-1; D not resolved. The germline V and J ends were trimmed by 0 bases and 0 bases, with 6 bases remaining between them. Germline V gives CDR1 SGHAT, CDR2 FQNNGV. The CDR3 is 15 residues long. Here the CDR3 DNA reads TGTGCCAGCAGCTTAGACAGAAGCTCCTACAATGAGCAGTTCTTC. This translates into CASSLDRSSYNEQFF.

The chain employs TRBV7-3 and TRBJ1-1; TRBD1 might be the D (6 bases). The CDR3 spans 15 residues. Germline CDR1 and CDR2: SGHTA and FQGTGA. V was trimmed by 0 bases and J by 0 bases, leaving 8 bases between them. Here the CDR3 DNA reads TGTGCCAGCAGCTTAACGGCAGGGGTGAACACTGAAGCTTTCTTT. It yields the protein CASSLTAGVNTEAFF.

The rearrangement joins TRBV5-1 to TRBJ2-1; 8 nucleotides match TRBD2. J was trimmed by 10 bases and V by 1 base; bases with no gene match: 13. CDR3 length: 16 amino acids. Germline CDR1 reads SGHRS; CDR2 reads YFSETQ. CDR3 coding DNA: TGCGCCAGCAGCTTGATGGGGACTAGTTATCCCCTGGAGCAGTTCTTC. As protein: CASSLMGTSYPLEQFF.

The chain employs TRBV5-6 and TRBJ2-5, with D uncertain. The CDR3 sequence is 11 residues long. Germline loops: CDR1 SGHDT, CDR2 YYEEEE. V gave up 5 bases and J gave up 5 bases, with 7 bases separating them. CDR3 residues: CASSLVETQYF. The CDR3 DNA follows: TGTGCCAGCAGTCTCGTCGAGACCCAGTACTTC.

This rearrangement joins TRBV9 to TRBJ2-3; TRBD1 matches at 11 bases. CDR1 and CDR2 from the germline V gene are SGDLS and YYNGEE. The CDR3 has 15 amino acids. Losses at the gene ends were 3 bases for V and 3 bases for J; bases not matched to a gene: 3. This CDR3 reads CASSAGQGATDTQYF. The CDR3 coding sequence is TGTGCCAGCAGCGCCGGACAGGGGGCAACAGATACGCAGTATTTT.

The rearrangement links TRBV29-1 to TRBJ1-1; D ambiguous. Germline V gives CDR1 SQVTM, CDR2 ANQGSEA. CDR3 size: 13 residues. Trimming cost V 2 bases and J 3 bases, with 10 bases left between them. The CDR3 spells CSVEFRGDTEAFF. In DNA form, the CDR3 reads TGCAGCGTTGAATTCCGCGGGGACACTGAAGCTTTCTTT.

The chain links TRBV5-1 to TRBJ1-1; D remains ambiguous. Germline V CDR1 and CDR2: SGHRS, YFSETQ. This CDR3 is 15 amino acids long. The V end was cut by 3 bases, the J end by 4 bases, with 16 bases between. The CDR3 nucleotides read TGCGCCAGCAGCTCAACACCGCTAACTAGCACTGAAGCTTTCTTT. This codes for CASSSTPLTSTEAFF.

This chain links TRBV9 with TRBJ2-2, with a weak D call TRBD2 (6 bases). Germline V lookup: CDR1 SGDLS, CDR2 YYNGEE. Trimming removed 5 bases at V and 3 bases at J, with 11 bases between. This CDR3 region has 14 residues. The CDR3 bases are TGTGCCAGCAGTTGGGACTTAGACACCGGGGAGCTGTTTTTT. This sequence encodes CASSWDLDTGELFF.

This clone has just one count. V and J are TRBV5-4 and TRBJ1-6, with D unclear. CDR1 and CDR2 (germline): SGHNT, YYREEE (reference sequence). V gave up 3 bases and J gave up 9 bases, with 22 bases separating them. The CDR3 runs 17 residues. The CDR3 protein is CASSSPRGGSLGSPLHF. For the CDR3, the DNA is TGTGCCAGCAGCTCCCCCCGGGGAGGGTCCCTAGGTTCACCCCTCCACTTT.

V usage is TRBV2 and J usage is TRBJ2-1, with D perhaps TRBD1 (5 bases). Germline lookup yields CDR1 SNHLY and CDR2 FYNNEI. V dropped 6 bases and J dropped 6 bases, with 15 bases sitting between them. The CDR3 covers 14 residues. CDR3 in amino acids: CASRILLTGNEQFF. CDR3 nucleotides: TGTGCCAGCAGGATACTATTAACAGGCAATGAGCAGTTCTTC.

The J gene is TRBJ2-7, the V gene TRBV19, with TRBD2 matching over 9 bases. This CDR3 has 15 amino acids. V was pared by 3 bases and J by 0 bases, with 3 bases of the junction left unmatched. The germline gives CDR1 LNHDA, CDR2 SQIVND (reference sequence). DNA for the CDR3: TGTGCCAGTAGTATCGGAGCGGGGGGCTCCTACGAGCAGTACTTC. Protein: CASSIGAGGSYEQYF.

This sequence joins TRBV7-6 and TRBJ2-7, with a tentative D call TRBD2 (6 bases). The CDR3 has 15 residues. V was clipped by 1 base and J by 6 bases, with 16 bases between them. CDR1 is SGHVS and CDR2 is FNYEAQ in the germline V gene. CDR3 amino acids: CASSLERATYGEQYF. CDR3 nucleotides: TGTGCCAGCAGCTTAGAGCGGGCGACGTACGGCGAGCAGTACTTC.

The chain is built from TRBV9 and TRBJ2-7, with 7 nucleotides matching TRBD2. The CDR3 is 13 residues long. V lost 2 bases to trimming and J lost 6 bases; unmatched junction nucleotides: 5. CDR1 is SGDLS, CDR2 YYNGEE, per germline. The CDR3 loop is CASSVRERGEQYF. CDR3 DNA sequence: TGTGCCAGCAGCGTGCGGGAGAGGGGCGAGCAGTACTTC.

The J gene is TRBJ1-4, the V gene TRBV19, with 7 positions matching TRBD1. The CDR3 consists of 17 residues. Unmatched junction bases numbered 19, after V lost 4 bases and J lost 11 bases. Germline-derived CDR1 and CDR2 are LNHDA and SQIVND (reference sequence). The CDR3 DNA is TGTGCCAGTAGTAGACCGGGACAGACCAGTTTAACGAAGAAACTGTTTTTT. This sequence encodes CASSRPGQTSLTKKLFF.

The chain is built from TRBV30 and TRBJ2-7, with 7 bases identical to TRBD1. Germline V gives CDR1 GTSNPN, CDR2 SVGIG (reference sequence). J was trimmed by 3 bases and V by 5 bases; bases with no gene match: 10. This CDR3 region has 14 residues. The CDR3 sequence: CAWDPTGQHYEQYF. CDR3 DNA sequence: TGTGCCTGGGACCCTACGGGACAGCACTACGAGCAGTACTTC.

The chain couples TRBV12-5 to TRBJ2-2, with TRBD2 matching 7 bases. J lost 6 bases, V lost 6 bases, and 10 bases had no gene match. Germline V gene sequence: CDR1 LGHNT, CDR2 FRNRAP. The CDR3 extends over 15 amino acids. CDR3 nucleotides: TGTGCTAGTGGGAACACCAAAGGACTAGCCGGGGAGCTGTTTTTT. Translating it yields CASGNTKGLAGELFF.

J is TRBJ1-1 and V is TRBV7-6; 7 bases are a match to TRBD1. V gave up 0 bases and J gave up 1 base; unmatched junction bases: 14. The CDR3 contains 19 residues. Germline CDR1 reads SGHVS; CDR2 reads FNYEAQ. CDR3 DNA: TGTGCCAGCAGCTTAGCTAGTAACAGGGGCCACCCGGAGAACACTGAAGCTTTCTTT. Encoded protein: CASSLASNRGHPENTEAFF.